One and the same sample provided the 8 T cell receptor beta chains below, sequenced in a study of CD8 T cells in ankylosing spondylitis. These TCRs' antigens remain unknown. Study-wide findings and caveats: Ankylosing spondylitis blood appeared to be characterized by a TCR beta motif of under 10 highly homologous variants.

TCRdb called the 5' RACE reads again in MiXCR, with one record for every CDR3 protein. The sample carries 470,000 or so distinct CDR3 sequences, roughly a quarter recorded once. The sample comprised blood, either unsorted or a sorted T cell fraction (not recorded which). The receptors shown here come from a male donor with ankylosing spondylitis.

The chain uses TRBV11-2 and TRBJ2-2; 7 bases fit TRBD2. The J segment lost 4 bases and the V segment lost 3 bases, leaving 8 bases of the junction unmatched. There are 16 residues in the CDR3. Germline V gene lookup returns CDR1 SGHAT and CDR2 FQNNGV. CDR3 loop: CASSLSGAGLTGELFF. Written as DNA, the CDR3 is TGTGCCAGCAGCTTGAGCGGGGCGGGGCTCACCGGGGAGCTGTTTTTT. Together with reference TRBV11-2 and TRBJ2-2, the CDR3 gives the full variable domain: EAGVAQSPRYKIIEKRQSVAFWCNPISGHATLYWYQQILGQGPKLLIQFQNNGVVDDSQLPKDRFSAERLKGVDSTLKIQPAKLEDSAVYLCASSLSGAGLTGELFFGEGSRLTVL.

This clonotype was seen a handful of times. The chain's CDR3 is CATRDGDQPQHF. CDR3 DNA sequence: TGTGCCACCAGGGACGGGGACCAGCCCCAGCATTTT. The rearrangement joins TRBV24-1 to TRBJ1-5, with D perhaps TRBD1 (5 bases). The ends were cut back, 7 bases at V and 7 bases at J, with 10 bases in the middle. The CDR3 loop spans 12 amino acids. The germline V gene encodes CDR1 KGHDR and CDR2 SFDVKD.

The rearrangement uses TRBV5-1 and TRBJ2-3; no firm D call. V lost 5 bases to trimming and J lost 4 bases, with 11 bases between them. Germline CDR1 is SGHRS and CDR2 is YFSETQ. The CDR3 totals 13 residues. The CDR3 coding sequence is TGCGCCAGCAGTCGTGAGGTTTCAGATACGCAGTATTTT. Amino acids: CASSREVSDTQYF.

This clonotype was seen only a few times. The rearrangement uses TRBV2 and TRBJ1-5; the D is unclear. Germline CDR1 and CDR2: SNHLY and FYNNEI. V dropped 8 bases and J dropped 7 bases, with 15 bases sitting between them. The CDR3 covers 13 residues. CDR3 in amino acids: CASQITAGQPQHF. The CDR3 DNA follows: TGTGCCAGCCAAATCACAGCGGGCCAGCCCCAGCATTTT.

This chain links TRBV5-8 with TRBJ2-1, with 9 bases that match TRBD2. The CDR3 has 17 residues. The trim removed 4 bases at V and 0 bases at J, leaving 8 bases unmatched. From germline, CDR1 is SGHTS and CDR2 YDEGEE. This chain's CDR3 is CASSGSGTSSSYNEQFF. CDR3 coding DNA: TGTGCCAGCAGCGGATCCGGGACTAGCAGCTCCTACAATGAGCAGTTCTTC.

CDR3 DNA sequence: TGTGCCAGCAGCCTTAATCCAGAGAACACTGAAGCTTTCTTT. Encoded protein: CASSLNPENTEAFF. V usage is TRBV4-2 and J usage is TRBJ1-1, with no clear D. The V gene's germline CDR1 is LGHNA and CDR2 YNFKEQ. Trimming removed 4 bases at V and 1 base at J, with 10 bases between. The CDR3 has 14 amino acids.

This clonotype was counted a few times. V is TRBV5-1 and J is TRBJ2-7; TRBD2 matches 11 bases. Unmatched junction bases numbered 11, after V lost 5 bases and J lost 7 bases. This CDR3 comprises 15 residues. Looked up from germline, CDR1 is SGHRS and CDR2 is YFSETQ. CDR3 coding DNA: TGCGCCAGCAGATGGGGACTAGCGGACCACGGGGAGCAGTACTTC. This codes for CASRWGLADHGEQYF.

The chain carries TRBV10-3 and TRBJ2-1; 7 nucleotides line up with TRBD2. Germline-derived CDR1 and CDR2 are ENHRY and SYGVKD. The CDR3 is 16 residues long. The J segment lost 6 bases and the V segment lost 6 bases, leaving 14 bases of the junction unmatched. In DNA form, the CDR3 reads TGTGCCATCAGCCCTAAACTAGCGCATGCCGTCAATGAGCAGTTCTTC. Its protein is CAISPKLAHAVNEQFF.